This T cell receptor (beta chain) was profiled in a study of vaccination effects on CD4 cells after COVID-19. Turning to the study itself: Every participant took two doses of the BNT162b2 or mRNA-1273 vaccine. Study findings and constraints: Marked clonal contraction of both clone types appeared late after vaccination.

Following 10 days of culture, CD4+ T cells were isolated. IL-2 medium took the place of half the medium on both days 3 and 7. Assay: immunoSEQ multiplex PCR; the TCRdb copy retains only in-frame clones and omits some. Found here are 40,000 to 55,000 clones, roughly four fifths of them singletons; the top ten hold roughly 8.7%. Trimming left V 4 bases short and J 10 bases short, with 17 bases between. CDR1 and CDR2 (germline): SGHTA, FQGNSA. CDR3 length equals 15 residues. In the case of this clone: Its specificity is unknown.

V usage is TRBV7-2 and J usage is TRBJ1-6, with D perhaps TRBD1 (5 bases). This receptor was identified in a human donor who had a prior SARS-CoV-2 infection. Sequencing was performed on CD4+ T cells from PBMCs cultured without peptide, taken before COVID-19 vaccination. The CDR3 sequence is CASSSQSRVESPLHF. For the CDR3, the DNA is TGTGCCAGCAGCTCTCAATCCAGGGTAGAGTCACCCCTCCACTTT.